A single sample gave rise to the 13 T cell receptor beta chains below, sequenced in a study of cytomegalovirus exposure and HLA in healthy donors. The PCR was carried out with 60 Vbeta primers and 13 Jbeta primers. Only in-frame clones appear in the TCRdb table, and some are missing; sequencing was by immunoSEQ multiplex PCR. This table has 40,000 or so clones, around 69% appearing once. Material for sequencing was PBMCs. The receptors derive from a woman in her twenties or thirties in good health and CMV-seropositive.

The gene calls are TRBV28 and TRBJ2-4; 13 positions match TRBD2. Germline V lookup: CDR1 MDHEN, CDR2 SYDVKM. V trimming: 5 bases; J trimming: 0 bases; junction bases outside the gene matches: 10. The CDR3 runs to 19 residues. The CDR3 coding sequence is TGTGCCAGCAGTCCGGGACTAGCGGGACTCGCCGAAGCCAAAAACATTCAGTACTTC. Protein: CASSPGLAGLAEAKNIQYF.

V and J are TRBV19 and TRBJ1-2; perhaps TRBD1 as D (5 bases). V lost 5 bases and J lost 8, with 15 bases in between. Looked up from germline, CDR1 is LNHDA and CDR2 is SQIVND (reference sequence). The CDR3 consists of 13 residues. CDR3 coding DNA: TGTGCCAGTAGTTCGGGGGATCGTTACGGCTACACCTTC. Translated, it gives CASSSGDRYGYTF. The full variable domain, with the rest looked up from reference TRBV19 and TRBJ1-2, is DGGITQSPKYLFRKEGQNVTLSCEQNLNHDAMYWYRQDPGQGLRLIYYSQIVNDFQKGDIAEGYSVSREKKESFPLTVTSAQKNPTAFYLCASSSGDRYGYTFGSGTRLTVV.

The table lists this clone with a count of one. V usage is TRBV6-5 and J usage is TRBJ2-7; the D is unclear. The CDR3 totals 13 residues. Germline-derived CDR1 and CDR2 are MNHEY and SVGAGI. Trimming cost V 7 bases and J 0 bases, with 10 bases left between them. The CDR3 loop reads CASIAGYSYEQYF. In DNA, the CDR3 is TGTGCCAGCATAGCCGGCTACTCCTACGAGCAGTACTTC.

The chain is built from TRBV29-1 and TRBJ1-2; a weak D match, TRBD1 (6 bases). V lost 4 bases to trimming and J lost 0 bases, with 9 bases between them. The length of the CDR3 is 13 residues. The germline CDR1 and CDR2 sequences are SQVTM and ANQGSEA. CDR3 sequence reads: CSVARGTNYGYTF. The DNA of the CDR3 is TGCAGCGTTGCCAGGGGTACTAACTATGGCTACACCTTC.

About this clone: Germline is not matched at one junction end, which may reflect a read error. The chain recombines TRBV7-9 with TRBJ2-1, with TRBD2 matching 8 bases. The V gene's germline CDR1 is SEHNR and CDR2 FQNEAQ (reference sequence). There are 16 residues in the CDR3. DNA of the CDR3: TGTTCCAGCAGCTTATACCTCGGGACTAGTTACAATGAGCAGTTCTTC. It codes for CSSSLYLGTSYNEQFF.

Only a few counts were recorded for this clone. The gene calls are TRBV7-8 and TRBJ1-1; D remains ambiguous. CDR1 is SGHVS and CDR2 is FQNEAQ in the germline V gene. V gave up 6 bases and J gave up 1 base, with 12 bases separating them. The CDR3 has 14 residues. CDR3 DNA: TGTGCCAGCAGGGTCCTTGGAGGGAACACTGAAGCTTTCTTT. It codes for CASRVLGGNTEAFF. Looking up the rest from reference TRBV7-8 and TRBJ1-1 gives the full variable domain: GAGVSQSPRYKVAKRGQDVALRCDPISGHVSLFWYQQALGQGPEFLTYFQNEAQLDKSGLPSDRFFAERPEGSVSTLKIQRTQQEDSAVYLCASRVLGGNTEAFFGQGTRLTVV.

The chain combines TRBV19 with TRBJ1-5; the D gene is possibly TRBD1 (5 bases). CDR1 and CDR2 (germline): LNHDA, SQIVND (reference sequence). The CDR3 has 18 amino acids. Between the trimmed V and J ends, which lost 5 bases and 3 bases, there was a span of 23 bases. CDR3 loop: CASSHTPGRDGYNQPQHF. CDR3 sequence (DNA): TGTGCCAGTAGTCATACCCCGGGCAGGGATGGGTACAATCAGCCCCAGCATTTT.

On this clone itself: The junction departs from germline at one end; a sequencing error may be responsible. This chain links TRBV28 with TRBJ2-5, with TRBD2 identical over 7 bases. The CDR3 is 15 residues long. Germline V CDR1 and CDR2: MDHEN, SYDVKM. The CDR3 is CASSLSYRLAGAGHF. CDR3 nucleotides: TGTGCCAGCAGTTTATCATACCGACTAGCCGGGGCCGGGCACTTC.

This chain connects TRBV5-4 to TRBJ2-7, with D tentatively TRBD1 (7 bases). CDR3 length: 13 amino acids. Per germline, CDR1 SGHNT and CDR2 YYREEE (reference sequence). Deletions cut 5 bases from V and 1 base from J, with 10 bases between. CDR3 region: CASSSGGSYEQYF. The DNA for the CDR3 is TGTGCCAGCAGTTCAGGGGGGTCCTACGAGCAGTACTTC.

This sequence joins TRBV29-1 and TRBJ1-1, with no clear D. Germline CDR1 is SQVTM and CDR2 is ANQGSEA. Trimming took off 7 bases at V and 4 bases at J, with 16 bases between the two ends. This CDR3 is 13 amino acids long. CDR3 protein: CSATDFSGTEAFF. CDR3 bases: TGCAGCGCAACGGACTTTTCGGGCACTGAAGCTTTCTTT.

The chain is built from TRBV5-4 and TRBJ1-2, with 7 positions matching TRBD1. With 1 base clipped from V and 6 bases from J, the junction kept 6 bases outside the gene matches. Germline V gene sequence: CDR1 SGHNT, CDR2 YYREEE (reference sequence). The CDR3 runs 14 residues. CDR3 in DNA: TGTGCCAGCAGCTTGAGACAGGGAGTACATGGCTACACCTTC. The encoded protein is CASSLRQGVHGYTF.

The chain links TRBV28 to TRBJ1-2; unclear D gene. The CDR3 consists of 13 residues. Germline V gives CDR1 MDHEN, CDR2 SYDVKM. V lost 3 bases to trimming and J lost 2 bases, with 7 bases between them. Here the CDR3 reads CASSLNRNYGYTF. DNA of the CDR3: TGTGCCAGCAGTTTGAACAGAAACTATGGCTACACCTTC.

This clone was seen a few times. Other DNA sequences of this sample code for an identical CDR3. V gene TRBV5-1 combines with J gene TRBJ2-7, with D possibly TRBD2 on 6 matching bases. Germline CDR1 is SGHRS and CDR2 is YFSETQ. V gave up 0 bases and J gave up 4 bases, with 8 bases separating them. The CDR3 extends over 13 amino acids. CDR3 DNA: TGCGCCAGCAGCTTGGGACTAGAGTACGAGCAGTACTTC. It translates to CASSLGLEYEQYF. The entire variable domain, with the rest obtained from reference TRBV5-1 and TRBJ2-7, is as follows: KAGVTQTPRYLIKTRGQQVTLSCSPISGHRSVSWYQQTPGQGLQFLFEYFSETQRNKGNFPGRFSGRQFSNSRSEMNVSTLELGDSALYLCASSLGLEYEQYFGPGTRLTVT.